This entry describes one TCR beta chain. Germline V lookup: CDR1 SGDLS, CDR2 YYNGEE. The ends lost 0 bases at V and 7 bases at J; junction bases unmatched: 9. The CDR3 loop spans 17 amino acids. Profiling relied on immunoSEQ multiplex PCR, and the TCRdb table lists in-frame clones only, not all of them. Of tens of thousands of clones in the sample, around four fifths are singletons; the top ten hold around a sixth. The data were obtained in a study of identifying expanded T cells in peripheral blood. The sequence was obtained from a person between 18 and 69 years old in good health. Sequenced material: blood. The gene calls are TRBV9 and TRBJ1-4, with 10 bases matching TRBD1. CDR3 in DNA: TGTGCCAGCAGCGTAGCAGGGACAGGGGATCTGGGTGAAAAACTGTTTTTT. Encoded protein: CASSVAGTGDLGEKLFF.